The sequence of this TCR beta chain was determined in a study of identical twins. V trimming: 5 bases; J trimming: 2 bases; junction bases outside the gene matches: 7. From germline, CDR1 is DFQATT and CDR2 SNEGSKA (reference sequence). The CDR3 covers 15 residues. Whole-study findings and limits: The study found that models underestimated out-of-frame TCR alpha sharing in monozygotic twins. For out-of-frame beta sequences, excess twin sharing was weaker. Fewer insertions were carried by abundant cord blood beta clonotypes, but none was seen in memory repertoires.

For this clonotype: Its target is unknown.

TCRdb re-analysed the 5' RACE reads in MiXCR, keeping a single row per CDR3 protein. Of 250,000 to 300,000 distinct CDR3 sequences listed, around 8% are singletons. The data were also submitted as part of a second study, on yellow fever vaccine responses in identical twins.

V and J are TRBV20-1 and TRBJ2-1, with 9 bases that match TRBD2. The source is a woman younger than 35 in good health. Source material: CD8+ T cells sorted from blood. The CDR3 nucleotides are TGCAGTGCTTTCGGTCCTAGCGGGGCCTACAATGAGCAGTTCTTC. Protein product: CSAFGPSGAYNEQFF.